This T cell receptor (beta chain) appears in the sequencing data of a study of vaccination and CD4 T cells after COVID-19. Study in general: Diagnosis preceded the drawing of post-COVID samples by a median around 100 days (range 35 to 161). Post-vaccine sampling followed dose two by a median about 69 days (range 14 to 241).

Treatment indicated: approximately 9-day PBMC culture with coronavirus spike peptide pools or control peptides (ViraFEST assay). The ViraFEST method relied on peptide pools to expand antigen-specific T cells, followed by TCR sequencing. Turning to this clonotype: Its antigen is as yet unknown.

At the Johns Hopkins FTIC core, DNA taken from cultured CD4+ T cells was sequenced by way of the Oncomine TCR Beta short-read assay. MiXCR, applied by TCRdb to the PCR reads, yields one record per CDR3 protein. The sample shows just over 20,000 distinct CDR3 sequences, about 52% of them seen only once. Germline assignment: CDR1 SGHTA and CDR2 FQGNSA. The CDR3 has 13 residues. V lost 3 bases and J lost 7, with 12 bases in between. V is TRBV7-2 and J is TRBJ2-5; D gene unclear. Specimen: CD4+ T cells from blood, cultured in vitro. The clonotype comes from a human donor who had recovered from COVID-19. CDR3 protein: CASSFERMGTQYF. CDR3 nucleotide sequence: TGTGCCAGCAGCTTCGAAAGGATGGGGACCCAGTACTTC.